The sequence of this T cell receptor beta chain was determined in a study of early T cells in non-severe SARS-CoV-2 infection. Across the study: Unpaired chains resulted from sequencing bulk RNA of unsorted whole blood.

The ends were cut back, 7 bases at V and 8 bases at J, with 18 bases in the middle. The germline V gene encodes CDR1 LNHDA and CDR2 SQIVND (reference sequence). CDR3 length: 14 residues. Separate cDNA molecules each had unique molecular identifiers attached to them. Via MiXCR, TCRdb re-called the 5' RACE reads, giving one row per CDR3 protein. The sample lists around 68,000 distinct CDR3 sequences, approximately 6% occurring once. This clonotype was detected many times. This rearrangement joins TRBV19 to TRBJ2-1; weak D call: TRBD2 (6 bases). Sequenced here: whole blood, sampled at baseline. This clonotype originated in an adult who was a healthcare worker with PCR-confirmed SARS-CoV-2 infection or an uninfected control (not recorded which). The CDR3 loop is CASTPGGMEDEQFF. In DNA form, the CDR3 reads TGTGCCAGTACCCCCGGCGGGATGGAGGATGAGCAGTTCTTC. Drawing the rest from reference TRBV19 and TRBJ2-1, the complete variable domain is DGGITQSPKYLFRKEGQNVTLSCEQNLNHDAMYWYRQDPGQGLRLIYYSQIVNDFQKGDIAEGYSVSREKKESFPLTVTSAQKNPTAFYLCASTPGGMEDEQFFGPGTRLTVL.